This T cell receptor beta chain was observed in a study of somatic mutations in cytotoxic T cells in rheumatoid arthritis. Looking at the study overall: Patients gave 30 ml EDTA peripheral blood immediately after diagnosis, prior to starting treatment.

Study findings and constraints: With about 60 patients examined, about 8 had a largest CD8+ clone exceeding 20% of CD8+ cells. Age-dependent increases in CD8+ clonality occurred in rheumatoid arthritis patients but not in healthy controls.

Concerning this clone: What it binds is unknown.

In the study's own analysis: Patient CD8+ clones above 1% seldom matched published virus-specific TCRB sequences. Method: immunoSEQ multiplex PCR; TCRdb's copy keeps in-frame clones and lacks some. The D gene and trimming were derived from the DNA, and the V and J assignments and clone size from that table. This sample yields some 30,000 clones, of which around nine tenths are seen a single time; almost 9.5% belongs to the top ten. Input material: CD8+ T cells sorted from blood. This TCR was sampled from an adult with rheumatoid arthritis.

The DNA of the CDR3 is TGCGCCAGCAGCCAAGAATACCGGCAGGGCGCTGGAAACACCATATATTTT. Protein: CASSQEYRQGAGNTIYF. The chain employs TRBV4-3 and TRBJ1-3; TRBD1 is a possible D gene (5 bases). V was trimmed by 0 bases and J by 2 bases, leaving 14 bases between them. The CDR3 runs 17 residues. Germline CDR1 and CDR2: LGHNA and YSLEER.